Sequencing of this T cell receptor (beta chain) was carried out in a study of metastatic and nonmetastatic thyroid tumors. Study information: The study looked at repertoires side by side in blood and in tumor or nodule tissue from malignant and benign thyroid patients. Points from the study as a whole: In blood and tumor, TCR beta diversity was reportedly significantly higher in malignant thyroid tumors than in benign nodules.

As to this clone: Antigen unknown.

Among the patients, none had received any treatment before thyroid surgery. Authors' data handling: The study's classifier, a distant-metastasis tool for papillary thyroid cancer, was built using CDR3 differences across clinicopathological groups. TCRdb re-clonotyped the PCR reads via MiXCR. TCRdb, rather than the study authors, made the V and J calls. The sample includes around 7,500 clones, about 37% of them seen just once. The CDR3 loop spans 17 amino acids. CDR1 is DFQATT, CDR2 SNEGSKA, per germline (reference sequence). The V segment lost 1 base and the J segment 4 bases; nucleotides outside the gene matches: 15.

The gene calls are TRBV20-1 and TRBJ1-2, with 7 bases that match TRBD1. The specimen sequenced was tumor tissue. This TCR was sampled from a female donor with papillary thyroid cancer or a benign thyroid nodule (not recorded which). Some clones in this sample may be carry-over from other donors' samples. As DNA, the CDR3 is TGCAGTGCTAGAGCACAGGGGTTGAGCGGGGACATCTATGGCTACACCTTC. This codes for CSARAQGLSGDIYGYTF.